The rows below give T cell receptor beta chains drawn from one sample of a study of OX40 agonist ivuxolimab in advanced cancers. Some clones are missing from TCRdb's copy, which holds only in-frame ones; the method was immunoSEQ multiplex PCR. The sample lists some 71,000 clones, approximately 90% occurring once. The sample was CD4+ or CD8+ T cells sorted from blood, taken in a trial of the OX40 agonist ivuxolimab. Receptors originate from an adult with an advanced solid tumor such as melanoma, head and neck, liver or kidney cancer. Each CDR3 is given with its conserved first and last residue. A D gene is named only where the DNA matches it firmly. The size of a clone is reported for some rows only, either as once, few or many, or as a class for expanded clones.

TRBV10-3,TRBJ2-3,TRBD1,few,TGTGCCATCAGTGCAGGGGGTTCCTCAGATACGCAGTATTTT,CAISAGGSSDTQYF
TRBV28,TRBJ2-3,-,-,TGTGCCAGCAGTTCGATTTCGGGACTCAGCACAGATACGCAGTATTTT,CASSSISGLSTDTQYF
TRBV9,TRBJ2-1,TRBD2,-,TGTGCCAGCAGCATTAGCGGGAGGCACTACAATGAGCAGTTCTTC,CASSISGRHYNEQFF
TRBV27,TRBJ1-6,-,-,TGTGCCAGCAGTTTTGGGGGCCTGTGGAATTCACCCCTCCACTTT,CASSFGGLWNSPLHF
TRBV7-3,TRBJ2-1,TRBD2,-,TGTGCCAGCAGCTTGGGGTCTAGCGGAACCAATGAGCAGTTCTTC,CASSLGSSGTNEQFF
TRBV15,TRBJ2-5,TRBD1,-,TGTGCCACCAGCATGGGACAGGGGGAGGAGACCCAGTACTTC,CATSMGQGEETQYF
TRBV28,TRBJ1-5,-,-,TGTGCCAGCAGTAAAAGACAGTATGGCAATCAGCCCCAGCATTTT,CASSKRQYGNQPQHF
TRBV4-1,TRBJ2-7,TRBD2,-,TGCGCCAGCAGCCAAGGGACTAGCGAAGGCTACGAGCAGTACTTC,CASSQGTSEGYEQYF
TRBV4-2,TRBJ2-2,-,once,TGTGCCAGCAGCGACGCTAGCGACACCGGGGAGCTGTTTTTT,CASSDASDTGELFF
TRBV25-1,TRBJ1-1,TRBD1,-,TGTGCCAGCAGTGGACAGGGGTTCACTGAAGCTTTCTTT,CASSGQGFTEAFF
TRBV7-3,TRBJ1-2,-,few,TGTGCCAGCAGCTTACTCCTACGACAGTGCGGCAATGGCTACACCTTC,CASSLLLRQCGNGYTF
TRBV28,TRBJ2-5,-,-,TGTGCCAGCAGTTTACTACTGGGAGAGACCCAGTACTTC,CASSLLLGETQYF
TRBV28,TRBJ2-3,TRBD2,-,TGTGCCAGCAGGGGCTCCGCGGGAGGGACAGATACGCAGTATTTT,CASRGSAGGTDTQYF
TRBV6-4,TRBJ2-7,-,-,TGTGCCAGCAGTGACACCCAGTACAGAGCGACTACCTACGAGCAGTACTTC,CASSDTQYRATTYEQYF
TRBV7-8,TRBJ2-5,-,-,TGTGCCAGCAGCTTAGAGGACGGCCAACCCCAAGAGACCCAGTACTTC,CASSLEDGQPQETQYF
TRBV30,TRBJ2-1,-,few,TGTGCCTGGAGTGAAGCCCCACACGATGAGCAGTTCTTC,CAWSEAPHDEQFF
TRBV5-6,TRBJ2-2,TRBD1,-,TGTGCCAGCAGCCCGGGGACAGCGAACACCGGGGAGCTGTTTTTT,CASSPGTANTGELFF
TRBV2,TRBJ2-7,-,-,TGTGCCAGCAGTGAGGTAAACTACGAGCAGTACTTC,CASSEVNYEQYF
TRBV5-6,TRBJ1-1,-,-,TGTGCCAGCAGCTTACGACGAATGAACACTGAAGCTTTCTTT,CASSLRRMNTEAFF
TRBV5-4,TRBJ2-1,TRBD2,few,TGTGCCAGCGGGCGGGAGGGCTACAATGAGCAGTTCTTC,CASGREGYNEQFF
TRBV7-8,TRBJ2-1,-,once,TGTGCCAGCATCCTCGGGGGAGGGGGGAATGAGCAGTTCTTC,CASILGGGGNEQFF
TRBV10-3,TRBJ2-5,TRBD2,-,TGTGCCATCAGTGAAATCGGTAGCGGGACAAAAGAGACCCAGTACTTC,CAISEIGSGTKETQYF
TRBV21-1,TRBJ1-2,-,-,TGTGCCAGCAGCAAAGAACAGGGGAAGACTTCTAACTATGGCTACACCTTC,CASSKEQGKTSNYGYTF
TRBV15,TRBJ2-3,-,-,TGTGCCACCAGCAGAGTAGCGAGCACAGATACGCAGTATTTT,CATSRVASTDTQYF
TRBV6-5,TRBJ2-7,-,-,TGTGCCAGCAGTCCGGACATATACGAGCAGTACTTC,CASSPDIYEQYF
TRBV5-1,TRBJ2-2,-,-,TGCGCCAGCAGCCTCCGACAGAACACCGGGGAGCTGTTTTTT,CASSLRQNTGELFF
TRBV9,TRBJ2-1,-,once,TGTGCCAGCAGCTTCTCCTCCGGGATACCGGAGTTCTTC,CASSFSSGIPEFF
TRBV13,TRBJ2-7,-,-,TGTGCCAGCAGCTCCCGACTAAATAACTCCTACGAGCAGTACTTC,CASSSRLNNSYEQYF
TRBV7-2,TRBJ2-7,-,-,TGTGCCAGCAGGATGACAGGTACCTACGAGCAGTACTTC,CASRMTGTYEQYF
TRBV28,TRBJ2-7,-,-,TGTGCCAGCAGTGCGACGGTGTCCTACGAGCAGTACTTC,CASSATVSYEQYF
TRBV7-3,TRBJ2-3,-,-,TGTGCCAGCAGCTTAGACGGGACCCCCTCAGATACGCAGTATTTT,CASSLDGTPSDTQYF
TRBV11-2,TRBJ2-7,-,-,TGTGCCAGCAGCTTAGAGAGTTACGAGCAGTACTTC,CASSLESYEQYF
TRBV28,TRBJ2-1,TRBD2,few,TGTGCCAGCAGTCTACGGACTAGCGGATACAATGAGCAGTTCTTC,CASSLRTSGYNEQFF
TRBV4-3,TRBJ2-7,-,-,TGCGCCAGCAGCCAAGTAGGGGGTCCGGCGTACGAGCAGTACTTC,CASSQVGGPAYEQYF
TRBV4-3,TRBJ2-3,-,-,TGCGCCAGCAGCCAAGATCGGGGAACCTCCCCAGATACGCAGTATTTT,CASSQDRGTSPDTQYF
TRBV15,TRBJ1-1,-,once,TGTGCCACCAGCAGAGAGAAGGGGGTAAGCACTGAAGCTTTCTTT,CATSREKGVSTEAFF
TRBV7-2,TRBJ1-5,-,-,TGTGCCAGCAGCACGCTGTTTAGCAATCAGCCCCAGCATTTT,CASSTLFSNQPQHF
TRBV19,TRBJ1-5,-,once,TGTGCCAGTAGTATAATATTGTTTCAGCCCCAGCATTTT,CASSIILFQPQHF
TRBV7-9,TRBJ1-2,-,-,TGTGCCAGCAGCTTACAGAAAGACTATGGCTACACCTTC,CASSLQKDYGYTF
TRBV7-2,TRBJ1-5,-,-,TGTGCCAGCAGCCGTAGTAGCAATCAGCCCCAGCATTTT,CASSRSSNQPQHF
TRBV7-9,TRBJ2-1,TRBD2,-,TGTGCCAGCAGCTTCATGACTAGCGGGAGAAAGAATGAGCAGTTCTTC,CASSFMTSGRKNEQFF
TRBV2,TRBJ2-2,TRBD2,-,TGTGCCAGCAGATCTGGACTAGCGGTAAACACCGGGGAGCTGTTTTTT,CASRSGLAVNTGELFF
TRBV28,TRBJ1-1,-,few,TGTGCCAGTACCCCCAGGATGAACACTGAAGCTTTCTTT,CASTPRMNTEAFF
TRBV19,TRBJ2-3,TRBD2,-,TGTGCCAGTAGTAAGACTAGCGGGAGAGACCAGTATTTT,CASSKTSGRDQYF
TRBV4-3,TRBJ2-7,TRBD2,-,TGCGCCAGCAGCCAAGTGACTAGCGGCTACGAGCAGTACTTC,CASSQVTSGYEQYF
TRBV9,TRBJ2-7,-,-,TGTGCCAGCAGCGTAGCTGTGGGACCGGCCTACGAGCAGTACTTC,CASSVAVGPAYEQYF
TRBV27,TRBJ2-2,-,-,TGTGCCAGCAGTTCCCCCTGGGACATAAACACCGGGGAGCTGTTTTTT,CASSSPWDINTGELFF
TRBV4-3,TRBJ2-2,-,-,TGCGCCAGCAGCCCAAGGAGGCACACCGGGGAGCTGTTTTTT,CASSPRRHTGELFF
TRBV7-9,TRBJ2-7,TRBD1,-,TGTGCCAGCAGCTTGAATTCGGGACAGAAAGCCTACGAGCAGTACTTC,CASSLNSGQKAYEQYF
TRBV28,TRBJ2-3,-,-,TGTGCCAGCAGTTACGGGGGCGGCGCCACAGATACGCAGTATTTT,CASSYGGGATDTQYF
TRBV30,TRBJ2-7,TRBD1,few,TGTGCCTGGAGTGGACAGGGATACGAGCAGTACTTC,CAWSGQGYEQYF
TRBV6-1,TRBJ1-1,TRBD1,-,TGTGCCAGAAAAACAGGGGGCACTGAAGCTTTCTTT,CARKTGGTEAFF
TRBV2,TRBJ1-2,TRBD1,-,TGTGCCAGCAGTTGGACAGGGAATGGCTACACCTTC,CASSWTGNGYTF
TRBV13,TRBJ2-1,TRBD2,-,TGTGCCAGCAGCGCTACTAGCGTCATTTACAATGAGCAGTTCTTC,CASSATSVIYNEQFF
TRBV11-3,TRBJ2-3,TRBD2,-,TGTGCCAGCAGCTTAGTCTCTCGGTCGAGCGGGAAGGTTAGCACAGATACGCAGTATTTT,CASSLVSRSSGKVSTDTQYF
TRBV11-2,TRBJ2-1,-,-,TGTGCCAGCAGCCCCGGGGGTAGCGGATATGAGCAGTTCTTC,CASSPGGSGYEQFF
TRBV9,TRBJ1-5,-,-,TGTGCCAGCAGCGGGACAAATAGCAATCAGCCCCAGCATTTT,CASSGTNSNQPQHF